The 27 T cell receptor beta chains below were found in one sample sequenced in a study of control samples from healthy donors and cancer patients. Clones were sequenced by immunoSEQ multiplex PCR, and TCRdb holds only the in-frame ones, with some missing. In all, the sample yields about 190,000 clones. Sequenced sample: blood. The source is a woman younger than 45 in good health.

This chain links TRBV7-8 with TRBJ2-7; no definite D call. Germline values: CDR1 SGHVS, CDR2 FQNEAQ. Deletions cut 7 bases from V and 0 bases from J, with 10 bases between. The CDR3 runs to 13 residues. The CDR3 DNA is TGTGCCAGCACCCTCGGCAACTCCTACGAGCAGTACTTC. Residues: CASTLGNSYEQYF.

The chain carries TRBV4-3 and TRBJ1-2, with TRBD1 identical over 9 bases. CDR1 and CDR2 (germline): LGHNA, YSLEER. The CDR3 has 17 residues. With V trimmed by 2 bases and J by 9 bases, 16 bases remained unmatched. CDR3 bases: TGCGCCAGCAGCCAATCCCCTCCCGGGACAGGGTTGGTTCGCTACACCTTC. This gives the protein CASSQSPPGTGLVRYTF.

This rearrangement joins TRBV2 to TRBJ1-6; 7 bases agree with TRBD1. CDR3 length: 14 amino acids. The trim removed 2 bases at V and 9 bases at J, leaving 4 bases unmatched. From germline, CDR1 is SNHLY and CDR2 FYNNEI. The chain's CDR3 is CASSEWQGVSPLHF. In DNA, the CDR3 is TGTGCCAGCAGTGAATGGCAGGGGGTTTCACCCCTCCACTTT.

The chain uses TRBV28 and TRBJ1-3; D is possibly TRBD1 (6 bases). The V gene's germline CDR1 is MDHEN and CDR2 SYDVKM. This CDR3 has 18 amino acids. The V end lost 2 bases, the J end lost 0 bases, and 17 bases lay between the germline ends. CDR3 nucleotide sequence: TGTGCCAGCAGTTTACCCCACAGGGTCCCAAGCTCTGGAAACACCATATATTTT. Translation: CASSLPHRVPSSGNTIYF.

The J gene is TRBJ2-1, the V gene TRBV4-1; possibly TRBD2 for D (5 bases). Deletions cut 1 base from V and 2 bases from J, with 12 bases between. In germline, CDR1 is MGHRA, CDR2 YSYEKL. The length of the CDR3 is 16 residues. The CDR3 reads CASSQVLQRTYNEQFF. Written as DNA, the CDR3 is TGCGCCAGCAGCCAAGTTCTCCAGCGGACCTACAATGAGCAGTTCTTC.

This chain connects TRBV9 to TRBJ1-4; perhaps TRBD1 as D (5 bases). Trimming stripped 4 bases from V and 8 bases from J, with 9 bases between. Germline values: CDR1 SGDLS, CDR2 YYNGEE. This CDR3 has 12 amino acids. In DNA, the CDR3 is TGTGCCAGCAGCCCGGGGGGGGAAAAACTGTTTTTT. The encoded protein is CASSPGGEKLFF.

The chain links TRBV6-4 to TRBJ2-3; D remains ambiguous. Trimming took 4 bases from V and 2 from J, leaving 7 bases between them. The CDR3 covers 13 residues. Germline CDR1 reads MRHNA; CDR2 reads SNTAGT. For the CDR3, the DNA is TGTGCCAGCAGTGCCCGAACCACAGATACGCAGTATTTT. Translated: CASSARTTDTQYF.

The chain links TRBV7-2 to TRBJ2-7; D is perhaps TRBD2 (6 bases). The V gene lost 1 base and the J gene lost 5 bases, with 12 bases spanning the gap. The germline gives CDR1 SGHTA, CDR2 FQGNSA. This CDR3 is 14 amino acids long. The DNA of the CDR3 is TGTGCCAGCAGCTTAGGACTAGAGGGTGACGAGCAGTACTTC. Encoded protein: CASSLGLEGDEQYF.

In DNA, the CDR3 is TGTGCCAGTAGTCCCCGGAAGGGGCGTACGGTCGCCGGGGAGCTGTTTTTT. The encoded protein is CASSPRKGRTVAGELFF. The rearrangement joins TRBV19 to TRBJ2-2; possible D gene TRBD1, 5 bases. Germline CDR1 LNHDA, CDR2 SQIVND (reference sequence). V shed 5 bases and J shed 6 bases, with 22 bases lying between them. The CDR3 totals 17 residues. Full variable domain (rest looked up from reference TRBV19 and TRBJ2-2): DGGITQSPKYLFRKEGQNVTLSCEQNLNHDAMYWYRQDPGQGLRLIYYSQIVNDFQKGDIAEGYSVSREKKESFPLTVTSAQKNPTAFYLCASSPRKGRTVAGELFFGEGSRLTVL.

V and J are TRBV5-8 and TRBJ2-3, with 11 bases fitting TRBD1. Germline assignment: CDR1 SGHTS and CDR2 YDEGEE. The J segment lost 1 base and the V segment lost 3 bases, leaving 4 bases of the junction unmatched. This CDR3 is 16 amino acids long. In DNA, the CDR3 is TGTGCCAGCAGCTGGGAGGACAGGGGGCGCACAGATACGCAGTATTTT. It yields the protein CASSWEDRGRTDTQYF. Filled out from reference TRBV5-8 and TRBJ2-3, the complete variable domain reads EAGVTQSPTHLIKTRGQQATLRCSPISGHTSVYWYQQALGLGLQFLLWYDEGEERNRGNFPPRFSGRQFPNYSSELNVNALELEDSALYLCASSWEDRGRTDTQYFGPGTRLTVL.

J is TRBJ2-3 and V is TRBV7-8, with 10 bases lining up with TRBD2. Trimming took 4 bases from V and 2 from J; bases not matched to a gene: 9. This CDR3 is 17 amino acids long. CDR1 and CDR2 from the germline V gene are SGHVS and FQNEAQ. The CDR3 region is CASSYRERGGSTDTQYF. In DNA, the CDR3 is TGTGCCAGCAGCTACCGGGAGCGGGGGGGATCCACAGATACGCAGTATTTT.

The V and J genes are TRBV28 and TRBJ1-1, with D maybe TRBD1 (6 bases). The CDR3 spans 16 residues. Germline CDR1 is MDHEN and CDR2 is SYDVKM. The V end was cut by 1 base, the J end by 4 bases, with 16 bases between. CDR3 DNA sequence: TGTGCCAGCAGTTTATCTTCAGGGGTCTCTCGCACTGAAGCTTTCTTT. It encodes CASSLSSGVSRTEAFF.

The gene calls are TRBV29-1 and TRBJ1-2, with TRBD1 matching over 10 bases. The V gene's germline CDR1 is SQVTM and CDR2 ANQGSEA. The CDR3 is made up of 15 amino acids. With V trimmed by 2 bases and J by 4 bases, 7 bases remained unmatched. CDR3: CSVESRGDRGYGYTF. As DNA, the CDR3 is TGCAGCGTTGAAAGTCGTGGGGACAGGGGCTATGGCTACACCTTC. Looking up the rest from reference TRBV29-1 and TRBJ1-2 gives the full variable domain: SAVISQKPSRDICQRGTSLTIQCQVDSQVTMMFWYRQQPGQSLTLIATANQGSEATYESGFVIDKFPISRPNLTFSTLTVSNMSPEDSSIYLCSVESRGDRGYGYTFGSGTRLTVV.

The rearrangement uses TRBV29-1 and TRBJ1-2; the D gene is possibly TRBD1 (5 bases). Per the germline V gene, CDR1 is SQVTM and CDR2 is ANQGSEA. The CDR3 has 12 residues. Trimming cost V 4 bases and J 4 bases, with 10 bases left between them. The DNA for the CDR3 is TGCAGCGTTGGCGGGGGAGCCTATGGCTACACCTTC. Its protein is CSVGGGAYGYTF.

V and J are TRBV4-1 and TRBJ2-4; the D is unclear. CDR3 size: 15 residues. The germline V gene encodes CDR1 MGHRA and CDR2 YSYEKL. Between the trimmed V and J ends, which lost 3 bases and 7 bases, there was a span of 16 bases. CDR3 amino acids: CASSHQTLAANIQYF. In nucleotides, the CDR3 is TGCGCCAGCAGCCACCAGACCCTCGCCGCGAACATTCAGTACTTC.

As DNA, the CDR3 is TGTGCCAGCAGTGAGGGAGGCGCGAGCACTGAAGCTTTCTTT. It is translated as CASSEGGASTEAFF. This chain uses TRBV6-1 with TRBJ1-1, with D hard to call. Trimming left V 3 bases short and J 4 bases short, with 12 bases between. The CDR3 spans 14 residues. CDR1 is MNHNS, CDR2 SASEGT, per germline.

By frequency, this clone registers medium-sized. The gene calls are TRBV28 and TRBJ1-1, with D perhaps TRBD1 (6 bases). This CDR3 has 15 amino acids. V dropped 4 bases and J dropped 7 bases, with 19 bases sitting between them. From germline, CDR1 is MDHEN and CDR2 SYDVKM. This chain's CDR3 is CASSSFRGDNFEAFF. CDR3 coding DNA: TGTGCCAGCAGTTCTTTCAGGGGCGACAATTTTGAAGCTTTCTTT.

The V and J genes are TRBV2 and TRBJ2-5, with 7 nucleotides matching TRBD1. CDR3 length: 13 amino acids. Looked up from germline, CDR1 is SNHLY and CDR2 is FYNNEI. Germline trimming cut 3 bases from V and 5 bases from J; bases unmatched to any gene: 3. The CDR3 region is CASSETGPETQYF. The CDR3 DNA follows: TGTGCCAGCAGTGAGACAGGGCCGGAGACCCAGTACTTC.

J is TRBJ1-1 and V is TRBV6-6; D is possibly TRBD1 (6 bases). V shed 5 bases and J shed 5 bases, with 15 bases lying between them. The CDR3 covers 14 residues. Germline CDR1 is MNHNY and CDR2 is SVGAGI (reference sequence). The CDR3 protein is CASSGLGGGTEAFF. The CDR3 nucleotides are TGTGCCAGCAGTGGGTTGGGGGGCGGGACTGAAGCTTTCTTT.

The chain links TRBV12-3 or TRBV12-4 to TRBJ2-5; D might be TRBD2 (6 bases). This CDR3 contains 13 residues. The V gene lost 4 bases and the J gene lost 4 bases, with 10 bases spanning the gap. CDR3 residues: CASSYWGGETQYF. The DNA of the CDR3 is TGTGCCAGCAGTTATTGGGGAGGAGAGACCCAGTACTTC.

The chain joins TRBV6-2 or TRBV6-3 to TRBJ2-1; D is unclear. Germline values: CDR1 MNHEY, CDR2 SVGEGT. There are 17 residues in the CDR3. V was clipped by 0 bases and J by 8 bases, with 20 bases between them. The chain's CDR3 is CASSYSDGRAPSHEQFF. CDR3 bases: TGTGCCAGCAGTTACTCGGATGGGCGCGCCCCGAGCCATGAGCAGTTCTTC.

This chain connects TRBV10-3 to TRBJ2-2, with D possibly being TRBD1 (6 bases). The V end lost 7 bases, the J end lost 3 bases, and 15 bases lay between the germline ends. CDR1 is ENHRY, CDR2 SYGVKD, per germline. CDR3 size: 15 residues. The CDR3 sequence is CAITNTGSHTGELFF. The CDR3 DNA sequence: TGTGCCATCACCAACACAGGGTCGCACACCGGGGAGCTGTTTTTT.

This chain links TRBV15 with TRBJ1-4, with 7 nucleotides matching TRBD1. CDR1 LNHNV and CDR2 YYDKDF come from the germline V gene (reference sequence). The CDR3 spans 14 residues. V lost 8 bases and J lost 14; bases outside the gene matches: 17. CDR3 region: CATAPGQLMKRLFF. The CDR3 bases are TGTGCCACCGCACCGGGACAGCTAATGAAAAGGCTGTTTTTT.

The chain carries TRBV4-1 and TRBJ1-6, with 8 positions matching TRBD1. V was clipped by 2 bases and J by 7 bases; unmatched bases: 4. The CDR3 length is 15 residues. In germline, CDR1 is MGHRA, CDR2 YSYEKL. The CDR3 DNA reads as TGCGCCAGCAGCCAACTGGGACAGGTCAATTCACCCCTCCACTTT. Protein sequence: CASSQLGQVNSPLHF.

The chain uses TRBV10-1 and TRBJ2-5; possible D gene TRBD1, 6 bases. CDR3 length: 14 amino acids. V was shortened by 6 bases and J by 3 bases, with 14 bases between the two germline ends. Germline CDR1 and CDR2: WNHNN and SYGVQD (reference sequence). DNA of the CDR3: TGCGCCAGCAGCGCAGCCAACAGGGAAGAGACCCAGTACTTC. This sequence encodes CASSAANREETQYF.

CDR3 protein: CASSWGSTNEKLFF. CDR3 DNA: TGCGCCAGCAGCTGGGGGTCAACTAATGAAAAACTGTTTTTT. The chain links TRBV5-1 to TRBJ1-4; possible D gene TRBD1, 5 bases. V dropped 3 bases and J dropped 0 bases, with 6 bases sitting between them. This CDR3 is built from 14 residues. Germline assignment: CDR1 SGHRS and CDR2 YFSETQ.

This rearrangement joins TRBV28 to TRBJ2-6; D is ambiguous. Germline V lookup: CDR1 MDHEN, CDR2 SYDVKM. The CDR3 is 17 amino acids. The V end was cut by 7 bases, the J end by 2 bases, with 18 bases between. The CDR3 bases are TGTGCCAGCACCCCGGATATAGGCGTGGCTGGGGCCAACGTCCTGACTTTC. As protein: CASTPDIGVAGANVLTF.